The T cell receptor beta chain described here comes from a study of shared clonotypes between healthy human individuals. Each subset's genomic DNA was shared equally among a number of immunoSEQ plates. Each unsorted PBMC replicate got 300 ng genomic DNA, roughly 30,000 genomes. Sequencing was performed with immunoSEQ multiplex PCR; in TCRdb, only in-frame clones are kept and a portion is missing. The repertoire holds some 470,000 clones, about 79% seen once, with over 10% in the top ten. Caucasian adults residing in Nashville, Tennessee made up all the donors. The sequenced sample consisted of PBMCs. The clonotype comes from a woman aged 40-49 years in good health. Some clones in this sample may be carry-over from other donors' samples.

CDR3: CASSDIPPPYEQYF. The CDR3, as DNA: TGTGCCAGCAGTGATATCCCACCTCCCTACGAGCAGTACTTC. The J gene is TRBJ2-7, the V gene TRBV2; D is uncertain. The V gene's germline CDR1 is SNHLY and CDR2 FYNNEI. Trimming removed 3 bases from V and 2 bases from J, with 11 bases in between. This CDR3 has 14 amino acids.